These T cell receptor beta chains were read from a single sample in a study of T cells in Graves' hyperthyroidism and ophthalmopathy. TCRdb used MiXCR to reprocess the multiplex PCR reads, holding one entry per CDR3 protein. The sample has approximately 560,000 distinct CDR3 sequences; roughly 46% are singletons. Input material: peripheral blood or thyroid tissue (not recorded which). These receptor sequences come from a woman under 30 with Graves' hyperthyroidism. Each CDR3 is given with its conserved first and last residue. The listing skips clone size in some rows; elsewhere it reads once, few, many or a size class.

V gene	J gene	clone size	CDR3 protein
TRBV7-9	TRBJ2-5	many	CASSRGIGTQYF
TRBV15	TRBJ1-2	-	CATSKQDGRGYTF
TRBV29-1	TRBJ1-2	-	CSVERTGVFGYGYTF
TRBV20-1	TRBJ2-5	few	CSAWNARLQETQYF
TRBV2	TRBJ2-5	few	CASSQRGGNQETQYF
TRBV2	TRBJ1-2	-	CASSSQGEGYTF
TRBV11-2	TRBJ1-6	-	CASSFGTRKQVF
TRBV19	TRBJ1-2	few	CASSTAWTGAAVGYTF
TRBV6-6	TRBJ2-7	many	CASSDSRGEQYF
TRBV6-1	TRBJ2-5	few	CASSSSGTGETQYF
TRBV20-1	TRBJ1-5	-	CSAPPARPGLSNQPQHF
TRBV2	TRBJ1-5	many	CASSPGRGSNQPQHF
TRBV7-9	TRBJ1-2	-	CATGWTGSYGYTF
TRBV2	TRBJ1-2	many	CASWTVLNYGYTF
TRBV9	TRBJ2-5	many	CASSKPRLAGQETQYF
TRBV2	TRBJ2-2	-	CASRYDRANVGELFF
TRBV20-1	TRBJ2-7	-	CGARRGQGKNEQYF
TRBV11-1	TRBJ1-1	-	CASSAPGYGVSEAFF
TRBV7-2	TRBJ1-4	-	CASSLKWPRTVNEKLFF
TRBV11-2	TRBJ2-7	-	CASSLSSGKTYEQYF
TRBV15	TRBJ2-5	few	CASSQGGSGRYETQYF
TRBV29-1	TRBJ1-1	-	CAWGRANTEAFF
TRBV2	TRBJ1-5	many	CASKAGMGNQPQHF
TRBV7-8	TRBJ1-1	-	CASSSGSFMNTEAFF
TRBV20-1	TRBJ1-2	-	CSAGRDNQIKGYTF
TRBV7-2	TRBJ2-5	-	CASSLDRGQPQYF
TRBV29-1	TRBJ2-6	-	CSVDVRGAGANVLTF
TRBV20-1	TRBJ1-4	-	CSASDPIGEKLFF
TRBV10-3	TRBJ1-4	many	CAISPWGANEKLFF
TRBV6-9	TRBJ2-5	once	CASSHREETQYF
TRBV7-9	TRBJ2-6	-	CASSRPGPEGANVLTF
TRBV12-3/TRBV12-4	TRBJ1-2	few	CASKHRGPRYGYTF
TRBV2	TRBJ1-5	-	CASSPQQGQGWPQHF
TRBV7-2	TRBJ2-7	many	CASSLVSGQSSYEQYF
TRBV29-1	TRBJ2-3	-	CSVDPGNPTDTQYF
TRBV7-8	TRBJ2-7	many	CASSFMGLSYEQYF
TRBV29-1	TRBJ1-2	-	CSVWSGTGYGYTF
TRBV19	TRBJ2-7	few	CATGTGWGEQYF
TRBV29-1	TRBJ1-2	many	CSALRGTGYGYTF
TRBV7-3	TRBJ1-2	-	CASSQAKTPGGYTF
TRBV2	TRBJ1-1	-	CASSELGRWTDEAFF
TRBV29-1	TRBJ1-2	-	CSVLRTGNGYTF
TRBV7-6	TRBJ1-2	-	CASSTHAGSSRGYTF
TRBV10-3	TRBJ1-5	many	CATQTNRLGGQPQHF
TRBV9	TRBJ2-2	-	CASSVAPGAGELFF
TRBV29-1	TRBJ1-2	many	CSVERPGLNYGYTF
TRBV2	TRBJ2-6	many	CASSPLRTGANVLTF
TRBV20-1	TRBJ2-7	-	CSARDRRGPTREQYF
TRBV7-9	TRBJ2-3	few	CASSLTKTDTQYF
TRBV25-1	TRBJ1-1	many	CASSDRLLGTEAFF
TRBV6-5	TRBJ1-6	medium-sized	CASSPGSSPLHF
TRBV25-1	TRBJ2-7	-	CASSESGKTYEQYF
TRBV7-9	TRBJ1-2	few	CASSSTGGADGYTF
TRBV2	TRBJ2-7	-	CASSPREYEQYF